This is a list of T cell receptor beta chains from one sample in a study of human T cells and chemical hapten exposure. TCRdb redid the calling of the RACE reads with MiXCR, one entry per CDR3 protein. This table has about 120,000 distinct CDR3 sequences, roughly 12% appearing once. The material was whole blood, obtained in connection with sensitization to the hapten diphenylcyclopropenone (DPC). The receptors were sampled from a woman between 50 and 59 years old with alopecia areata. Some clones in this sample may be carry-over from other donors' samples. CDR3s include the opening cysteine and the closing phenylalanine or tryptophan. D genes are given only for firm matches. Only part of the rows carry a size: once, few, many, or a class if the clone is expanded.

J gene: TRBJ2-5
D gene: TRBD1
clone size: many
V gene: TRBV11-2
CDR3 protein: CASSPTPTGTVGAQYF
CDR3 DNA: TGTGCCAGCAGCCCGACCCCGACAGGGACGGTCGGGGCCCAGTACTTC

J gene: TRBJ1-5
D gene: NA
clone size: few
V gene: TRBV19
CDR3 protein: CASSPHNQPQHF
CDR3 DNA: TGTGCCAGTAGTCCCCATAATCAGCCCCAGCATTTT

J gene: TRBJ1-5
D gene: NA
clone size: few
V gene: TRBV7-2
CDR3 protein: CASSPRDGLSNQPQHF
CDR3 DNA: TGTGCCAGCAGCCCTCGGGACGGACTAAGCAATCAGCCCCAGCATTTT

J gene: TRBJ2-7
D gene: TRBD1
clone size: NA
V gene: TRBV28
CDR3 protein: CASSKLGQYSYEQYF
CDR3 DNA: TGTGCCAGCAGTAAGTTGGGACAGTATTCCTACGAGCAGTACTTC

J gene: TRBJ1-2
D gene: NA
clone size: few
V gene: TRBV7-6
CDR3 protein: CASSLEDSRRGYTF
CDR3 DNA: TGTGCCAGCAGCTTAGAAGACAGTCGGCGTGGCTACACCTTC

J gene: TRBJ2-1
D gene: NA
clone size: many
V gene: TRBV7-9
CDR3 protein: CASSPVGYYNEQFF
CDR3 DNA: TGTGCCAGCAGCCCGGTCGGGTACTACAATGAGCAGTTCTTC

J gene: TRBJ2-5
D gene: NA
clone size: NA
V gene: TRBV11-2
CDR3 protein: CASSLGTHTYQETQYF
CDR3 DNA: TGTGCCAGCAGCCTCGGGACTCACACGTACCAAGAGACCCAGTACTTC

J gene: TRBJ1-1
D gene: NA
clone size: many
V gene: TRBV6-4
CDR3 protein: CASSDSRARWTEAFF
CDR3 DNA: TGTGCCAGCAGTGACTCGAGGGCGCGGTGGACTGAAGCTTTCTTT

J gene: TRBJ1-4
D gene: NA
clone size: many
V gene: TRBV11-2
CDR3 protein: CASSLEGEKLFF
CDR3 DNA: TGTGCCAGCAGCTTAGAGGGGGAAAAACTGTTTTTT

J gene: TRBJ1-2
D gene: TRBD1
clone size: NA
V gene: TRBV5-1
CDR3 protein: CAGSLGQGNGYTF
CDR3 DNA: TGCGCCGGCAGCTTGGGACAGGGGAATGGCTACACCTTC

J gene: TRBJ2-3
D gene: TRBD2
clone size: NA
V gene: TRBV6-2/TRBV6-3
CDR3 protein: CASKNPRDYTDTQYF
CDR3 DNA: TGTGCCAGCAAAAACCCAAGGGACTACACAGATACGCAGTATTTT

J gene: TRBJ2-1
D gene: NA
clone size: few
V gene: TRBV7-9
CDR3 protein: CASSYRTGSSYNEQFF
CDR3 DNA: TGTGCCAGCAGCTACCGGACGGGAAGCTCCTACAATGAGCAGTTCTTC

J gene: TRBJ1-1
D gene: NA
clone size: many
V gene: TRBV9
CDR3 protein: CASSSSTGLSNTEAFF
CDR3 DNA: TGTGCCAGCAGCTCGTCGACAGGCCTCTCGAACACTGAAGCTTTCTTT

J gene: TRBJ1-3
D gene: TRBD1
clone size: once
V gene: TRBV5-4
CDR3 protein: CASSLDRGDGNTIYF
CDR3 DNA: TGTGCCAGCAGCTTGGACAGGGGCGATGGAAACACCATATATTTT

J gene: TRBJ2-7
D gene: NA
clone size: NA
V gene: TRBV29-1
CDR3 protein: CSVEDQSREQYF
CDR3 DNA: TGCAGCGTTGAAGATCAGAGTCGGGAGCAGTACTTC

J gene: TRBJ2-7
D gene: TRBD1
clone size: few
V gene: TRBV18
CDR3 protein: CASSPPGQSYEQYF
CDR3 DNA: TGTGCCAGCTCACCCCCGGGACAGTCCTACGAGCAGTACTTC

J gene: TRBJ1-5
D gene: NA
clone size: few
V gene: TRBV28
CDR3 protein: CASSLIGDQPQHF
CDR3 DNA: TGTGCCAGCAGTTTAATAGGGGATCAGCCCCAGCATTTT

J gene: TRBJ1-1
D gene: NA
clone size: NA
V gene: TRBV18
CDR3 protein: CASSTNSMNTEAFF
CDR3 DNA: TGTGCCAGCTCAACGAACAGCATGAACACTGAAGCTTTCTTT

J gene: TRBJ1-5
D gene: NA
clone size: few
V gene: TRBV12-3/TRBV12-4
CDR3 protein: CASSPRWGSLDQPQHF
CDR3 DNA: TGTGCCAGCAGTCCACGGTGGGGCTCTTTGGATCAGCCCCAGCATTTT

J gene: TRBJ2-1
D gene: NA
clone size: many
V gene: TRBV7-2
CDR3 protein: CASSPQLLSGNNEQFF
CDR3 DNA: TGTGCCAGCAGCCCTCAACTCCTTTCCGGGAACAATGAGCAGTTCTTC

J gene: TRBJ2-3
D gene: NA
clone size: NA
V gene: TRBV5-1
CDR3 protein: CASSLAGEQDTQYF
CDR3 DNA: TGCGCCAGCAGCTTGGCAGGGGAGCAAGATACGCAGTATTTT

J gene: TRBJ2-7
D gene: TRBD2
clone size: few
V gene: TRBV7-6
CDR3 protein: CASSLSSGAHYEQYF
CDR3 DNA: TGTGCCAGCAGCTTATCTAGCGGGGCCCACTACGAGCAGTACTTC

J gene: TRBJ2-2
D gene: NA
clone size: few
V gene: TRBV6-6
CDR3 protein: CASSYSISSRGNTGELFF
CDR3 DNA: TGTGCCAGCAGTTACTCGATCTCCTCGAGGGGGAACACCGGGGAGCTGTTTTTT

J gene: TRBJ2-1
D gene: NA
clone size: few
V gene: TRBV7-2
CDR3 protein: CASTLDPSSYNEQFF
CDR3 DNA: TGTGCCAGCACCTTGGACCCGAGCTCCTACAATGAGCAGTTCTTC

J gene: TRBJ1-1
D gene: TRBD1
clone size: few
V gene: TRBV18
CDR3 protein: CASSPWDRGANTEAFF
CDR3 DNA: TGTGCCAGCTCACCATGGGACAGGGGGGCCAACACTGAAGCTTTCTTT

J gene: TRBJ1-5
D gene: NA
clone size: NA
V gene: TRBV7-9
CDR3 protein: CASSSRWGNQPQHF
CDR3 DNA: TGTGCCAGCAGCTCCCGGTGGGGCAATCAGCCCCAGCATTTT

J gene: TRBJ2-5
D gene: NA
clone size: many
V gene: TRBV12-3/TRBV12-4
CDR3 protein: CASSLGGAGETQYF
CDR3 DNA: TGTGCCAGCAGTCTAGGGGGGGCCGGGGAGACCCAGTACTTC

J gene: TRBJ2-5
D gene: NA
clone size: many
V gene: TRBV11-3
CDR3 protein: CASSLGITEETQYF
CDR3 DNA: TGTGCCAGCAGCTTAGGGATAACAGAAGAGACCCAGTACTTC

J gene: TRBJ1-5
D gene: TRBD1
clone size: few
V gene: TRBV6-2/TRBV6-3
CDR3 protein: CASSSDRGRLQPQHF
CDR3 DNA: TGTGCCAGCAGCTCGGACAGGGGGCGGCTTCAGCCCCAGCATTTT

J gene: TRBJ2-5
D gene: NA
clone size: NA
V gene: TRBV18
CDR3 protein: CASSPSDRGETQYF
CDR3 DNA: TGTGCCAGCTCACCCTCGGACCGTGGGGAGACCCAGTACTTC

J gene: TRBJ2-4
D gene: NA
clone size: many
V gene: TRBV5-1
CDR3 protein: CASSFGSGSTKNIQYF
CDR3 DNA: TGCGCCAGCAGCTTCGGCTCGGGGTCAACCAAAAACATTCAGTACTTC

J gene: TRBJ2-1
D gene: NA
clone size: many
V gene: TRBV28
CDR3 protein: CASSFQLASYNEQFF
CDR3 DNA: TGTGCCAGCAGTTTTCAGCTGGCTTCCTACAATGAGCAGTTCTTC

J gene: TRBJ1-5
D gene: NA
clone size: few
V gene: TRBV10-2
CDR3 protein: CASHAGGQPQHF
CDR3 DNA: TGCGCCAGCCACGCGGGGGGTCAGCCCCAGCATTTT

J gene: TRBJ2-3
D gene: NA
clone size: NA
V gene: TRBV5-4
CDR3 protein: CASSTDGSDTQYF
CDR3 DNA: TGTGCCAGCAGCACTGACGGTTCAGATACGCAGTATTTT

J gene: TRBJ2-4
D gene: TRBD1
clone size: many
V gene: TRBV7-2
CDR3 protein: CASSLVGTASAKNIQYF
CDR3 DNA: TGTGCCAGCAGCTTAGTGGGGACAGCTTCTGCCAAAAACATTCAGTACTTC

J gene: TRBJ1-1
D gene: NA
clone size: many
V gene: TRBV29-1
CDR3 protein: CSANRVPEAFF
CDR3 DNA: TGCAGCGCAAACAGGGTTCCTGAAGCTTTCTTT

J gene: TRBJ2-5
D gene: NA
clone size: many
V gene: TRBV7-7
CDR3 protein: CASSLVRRAGETQYF
CDR3 DNA: TGTGCTAGCAGCTTAGTTCGCAGAGCGGGAGAGACCCAGTACTTC

J gene: TRBJ2-5
D gene: TRBD2
clone size: many
V gene: TRBV28
CDR3 protein: CASGTIVQETQYF
CDR3 DNA: TGTGCCAGCGGGACTATAGTACAAGAGACCCAGTACTTC

J gene: TRBJ2-5
D gene: NA
clone size: NA
V gene: TRBV6-6
CDR3 protein: CASSRPYQETQYF
CDR3 DNA: TGTGCCAGCAGTCGGCCGTACCAAGAGACCCAGTACTTC

J gene: TRBJ1-1
D gene: TRBD1
clone size: many
V gene: TRBV6-2/TRBV6-3
CDR3 protein: CASSSQGGNTEAFF
CDR3 DNA: TGTGCCAGCAGTTCACAGGGGGGAAACACTGAAGCTTTCTTT

J gene: TRBJ1-1
D gene: TRBD1
clone size: NA
V gene: TRBV2
CDR3 protein: CASSESGQGEAFF
CDR3 DNA: TGTGCCAGCAGTGAAAGCGGACAGGGGGAAGCTTTCTTT

J gene: TRBJ2-7
D gene: TRBD2
clone size: many
V gene: TRBV6-5
CDR3 protein: CASSYSRAGGRYEQYF
CDR3 DNA: TGTGCCAGCAGTTACTCCCGAGCGGGGGGGCGATACGAGCAGTACTTC

J gene: TRBJ2-4
D gene: NA
clone size: few
V gene: TRBV6-5
CDR3 protein: CASSYTPWNIQYF
CDR3 DNA: TGTGCCAGCAGTTACACCCCTTGGAACATTCAGTACTTC

J gene: TRBJ2-3
D gene: TRBD2
clone size: few
V gene: TRBV11-2
CDR3 protein: CASSFTSGTDTQYF
CDR3 DNA: TGTGCCAGCAGCTTTACTAGCGGCACAGATACGCAGTATTTT

J gene: TRBJ1-1
D gene: NA
clone size: many
V gene: TRBV18
CDR3 protein: CASSPPRGGTNTEAFF
CDR3 DNA: TGTGCCAGCTCACCACCGAGAGGCGGAACGAACACTGAAGCTTTCTTT

J gene: TRBJ1-5
D gene: TRBD1
clone size: few
V gene: TRBV12-3/TRBV12-4
CDR3 protein: CASSFRDRVYSNQPQHF
CDR3 DNA: TGTGCCAGCAGTTTCAGGGACAGGGTGTATAGCAATCAGCCCCAGCATTTT

J gene: TRBJ2-7
D gene: NA
clone size: NA
V gene: TRBV4-2
CDR3 protein: CASSQVDRNYEQYF
CDR3 DNA: TGTGCCAGCAGCCAAGTGGATAGGAACTACGAGCAGTACTTC

J gene: TRBJ2-5
D gene: NA
clone size: few
V gene: TRBV5-5
CDR3 protein: CASSRDIQETQYF
CDR3 DNA: TGTGCCAGCAGCAGGGACATCCAAGAGACCCAGTACTTC